Sequencing of this T cell receptor (beta chain) was carried out in a study of blood T cell repertoires in COVID-19 (TCRdb year 2020). A note on the overall study: The collaborator samples originated in the United States, Italy and Spain and spanned the acute and convalescent phases of COVID-19. The material from the prospective study consisted of cDNA or gDNA derived from T cells, B-cell-depleted T cells, or PBMCs. Deeply sampled blood TCRbeta repertoires from subjects exposed to, actively infected with, or recovered from COVID-19 were included in the dataset. The repertoires were released in a freely available public database meant as a resource for research on the immune response to SARS-CoV-2. The samples were drawn from two sources: the first 160 participants of the ongoing ImmuneRACE study, and approximately 1,300 subjects contributed by 6 global collaborators. A de-identified subject ID, COVID-19 status, age in years and sex were almost always included in the sample metadata. Where HLA class I and class II types were available, the types were taken from metadata supplied by the sample provider, not from assay-based typing.

This clone was seen just once. Its antigen is not yet known. No base qualities exist here, and no much larger clone lies one base off it. Each collaborating institution followed its own protocols to collect whole blood in K2EDTA tubes. Collaborator samples were shipped for TCRbeta analysis as frozen whole blood, isolated PBMCs, or DNA extracted from either sample type. What the work shows at the level of the full study, not this receptor alone: The quantity of clinical and demographic metadata differed by source and by participant and was supplied without curation.

For this chain, trimming is 6 bases at the V end and 10 bases at the J end, and the number of junction bases without a gene match is 14. The germline V gene yields MDHEN for CDR1 and SYDVKM for CDR2. Including the terminal cysteine and phenylalanine, the CDR3 comprises 15 residues. The kept DNA is CDR3 alone, 45 bases in frame from the first base. The immunoSEQ Assay, a bias-controlled multiplex PCR, was used to amplify TCRbeta CDR3 regions from genomic DNA. For the original study's pipeline: The number of nucleated cells in each sample was estimated from the amplification of reference gene primers within the assay. Sequence reads were collapsed and filtered to measure the absolute abundance of every unique TCRbeta CDR3 rearrangement. Productive Simpson clonality was computed per sample as the square root of Simpson's diversity index over productive rearrangements. Entries here come from immuneACCESS through TCRdb and include only in-frame sequences with V and J called. Some clones fail to appear in such tables; in the studies checked, an unresolved V gene covers under half of the shortfall, and the cause of the remainder is unknown. V and J calls and clone size are given by that table; D and trimming were obtained from the DNA. For this sample the table gives over 100,000 clones, of which 82% were detected only once. The ten largest make up roughly 7.9% of the sample.

The sample consisted of peripheral blood. The chain links TRBV28 with TRBJ1-2; TRBD1 agrees with 10 junctional bases. The TCR comes from a man between 65 and 85 years old with acute or convalescent COVID-19. The DNA reads as follows: TGTGCCAGCAGACCTTACTCGGGACAGGGGACGCACTACACCTTC. Its translation is CASRPYSGQGTHYTF.